The present TCR beta chain was sequenced within a study of blood T cell repertoires in COVID-19. Study background: The United States, Italy and Spain supplied acute and convalescent COVID-19 samples.

CDR1 is SGHRS, CDR2 YFSETQ, per germline. The junction had 2 bases not matched to a gene; V was cut back by 7 bases and J by 2 bases. The CDR3 extends over 14 amino acids. Generated by immunoSEQ multiplex PCR, the TCRdb table keeps only in-frame clones and is missing some. The table lists under 200,000 clones, approximately 83% of them singletons, with about 8.2% in the top ten. This chain joins TRBV5-1 and TRBJ2-3, with 12 positions matching TRBD2. The clonotype comes from a man aged 55 to 69 with acute or convalescent COVID-19. What was sequenced was peripheral blood. The CDR3 DNA reads TGCGCCAGCGGACTAGCGGGAACCACAGATACGCAGTATTTT. Its translation: CASGLAGTTDTQYF. The full variable domain, with the rest looked up from reference TRBV5-1 and TRBJ2-3, is KAGVTQTPRYLIKTRGQQVTLSCSPISGHRSVSWYQQTPGQGLQFLFEYFSETQRNKGNFPGRFSGRQFSNSRSEMNVSTLELGDSALYLCASGLAGTTDTQYFGPGTRLTVL.